One T cell receptor (beta chain) is described in this entry. The data originate from a study of OX40 agonist ivuxolimab in advanced cancers. Deletions cut 1 base from V and 5 bases from J, with 18 bases between. This CDR3 has 17 residues. Germline CDR1 and CDR2: MNHNS and SASEGT. Some clones are missing from TCRdb's copy, which holds only in-frame ones; the method was immunoSEQ multiplex PCR. The table includes some 51,000 clones, around 88% detected once. The rearrangement joins TRBV6-1 to TRBJ1-5; D unclear. This specimen was CD4+ or CD8+ T cells sorted from blood, taken in a trial of the OX40 agonist ivuxolimab. This sequence originates from an adult with an advanced solid tumor such as melanoma, head and neck, liver or kidney cancer. The CDR3 here is CASSEVRWYLSDQPQHF. The CDR3 nucleotides read TGTGCCAGCAGTGAAGTGCGGTGGTACTTAAGTGATCAGCCCCAGCATTTT.